This TCR beta chain was identified in a study of neoadjuvant nivolumab and ipilimumab in lung cancer. About the research overall: Nivolumab 3 mg/kg was given days 1, 15 and 29, plus ipilimumab 1 mg/kg day 1 in combination. Whole-study results and caveats: Higher pretherapy blood TCR richness went with higher resected-tumor richness. Only a single major-pathologic-response sample was available for clonality analysis. Compared with tumor-adjacent uninvolved lung, resected tumors showed greater richness and clonality.

The table came from immunoSEQ multiplex PCR; TCRdb's copy has only in-frame clones and leaves some out. Of 6,000 or so clones listed, less than 70% are singletons. Comment on this clone: Its antigen is undetermined.

Sequenced here: tumor tissue, sampled after neoadjuvant nivolumab, alone or with ipilimumab, at or shortly before surgery. This TCR was recovered from an adult with non-small cell lung cancer.

CDR3 in DNA: TGTGCCAGCAGCCCTCCCGGGGTGCCCGAGCAGTACTTC. It encodes CASSPPGVPEQYF. V usage is TRBV6-6 and J usage is TRBJ2-7; D possibly corresponds to TRBD2 (5 bases). The CDR3 consists of 13 residues. Per the germline V gene, CDR1 is MNHNY and CDR2 is SVGAGI (reference sequence). V lost 6 bases to trimming and J lost 6 bases, with 15 bases between them.